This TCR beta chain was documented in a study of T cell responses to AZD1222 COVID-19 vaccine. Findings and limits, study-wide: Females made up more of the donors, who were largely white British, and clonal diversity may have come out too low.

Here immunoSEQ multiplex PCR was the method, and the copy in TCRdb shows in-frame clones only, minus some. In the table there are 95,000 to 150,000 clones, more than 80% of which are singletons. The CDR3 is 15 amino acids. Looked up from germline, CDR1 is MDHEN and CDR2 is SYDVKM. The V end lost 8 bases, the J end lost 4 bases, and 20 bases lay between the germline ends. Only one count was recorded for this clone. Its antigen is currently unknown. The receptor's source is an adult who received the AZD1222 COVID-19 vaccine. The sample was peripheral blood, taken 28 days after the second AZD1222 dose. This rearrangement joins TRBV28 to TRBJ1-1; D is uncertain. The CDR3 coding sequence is TGTGCCAGCCTCCGAACCAGGACGCGGGGCACTGAAGCTTTCTTT. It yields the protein CASLRTRTRGTEAFF.